The entry below describes one T cell receptor (beta chain). Its antigen remains unknown. Both 60 Vbeta primers and 13 Jbeta primers went into the PCR. Using immunoSEQ multiplex PCR, the repertoire was profiled, and TCRdb retains in-frame clones only, with some absent. The sample lists about 77,000 clones; around 78% were seen once. The data were obtained in a study of cytomegalovirus exposure and HLA in healthy donors. Broader study findings: When presence/absence was analysed, sequencing depth was taken to be roughly uniform across donors. The productive fraction for most TCR beta V segments was about 90% or about 30% in an earlier analysis.

The V gene's germline CDR1 is MNHEY and CDR2 SMNVEV (reference sequence). Trimming cost V 5 bases and J 0 bases, with 14 bases left between them. This CDR3 spans 15 amino acids. The V call is TRBV27, the J call TRBJ2-7; the D is unclear. The TCR was taken from a man between 35 and 55 years old in good health and CMV-seronegative. Sequencing used PBMCs. CDR3 coding DNA: TGTGCCAGCAGTGCCTCTCGCGGTCCCTCCTACGAGCAGTACTTC. This sequence encodes CASSASRGPSYEQYF.